This TCR beta chain was captured in a study of CD8 T cells in ankylosing spondylitis. Concerning this clonotype: Its matching antigen is unknown.

This CDR3 spans 13 amino acids. Trimming cost V 1 base and J 2 bases; bases outside gene matches: 1. Germline lookup yields CDR1 DFQATT and CDR2 SNEGSKA (reference sequence). Researchers built TCR beta libraries using quantitative 5'-RACE with molecular barcodes. TCRdb re-called the 5' RACE reads with MiXCR, one entry per CDR3 protein. The table shows fewer than 750,000 distinct CDR3 sequences, with about 20% occurring only once. Points from the study as a whole: Disease-linked clones reportedly showed significant enrichment in matched ankylosing spondylitis synovial fluid. Ankylosing spondylitis blood appeared to carry a characteristic TCR beta motif of eight or nine highly homologous variants. Disease-linked clones proved CD8+ and comparatively uncommon in peripheral blood. A subset of motif variants has previously been described in the synovial fluid and blood of reactive arthritis.

Sequencing was performed on blood, either unsorted or a sorted T cell fraction (not recorded which). This chain joins TRBV20-1 and TRBJ2-5; 7 bases fit TRBD1. The receptor was isolated from a male donor with ankylosing spondylitis. For the CDR3, the DNA is TGCAGTGCTAGAGGGGACAGACAAGAGACCCAGTACTTC. Amino acid sequence: CSARGDRQETQYF.